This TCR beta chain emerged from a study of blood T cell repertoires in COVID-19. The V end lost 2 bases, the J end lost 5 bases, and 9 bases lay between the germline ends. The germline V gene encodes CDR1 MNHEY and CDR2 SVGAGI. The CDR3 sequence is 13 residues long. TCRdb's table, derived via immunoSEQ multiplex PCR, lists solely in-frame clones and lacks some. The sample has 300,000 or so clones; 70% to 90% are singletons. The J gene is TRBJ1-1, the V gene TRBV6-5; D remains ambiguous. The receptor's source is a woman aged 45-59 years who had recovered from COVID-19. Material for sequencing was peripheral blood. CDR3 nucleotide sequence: TGTGCCAGCAGTTACGATTGGAGAACTGAAGCTTTCTTT. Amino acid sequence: CASSYDWRTEAFF.